This T cell receptor beta chain appears in the sequencing data of a study of blood T cell repertoires in COVID-19. After removal of 5 bases from V and 5 bases from J, the junction contained 17 bases not matched to a gene. This CDR3 has 17 amino acids. Germline V gene data show CDR1 as KGHSH and CDR2 as LQKENI. TCRdb's table, derived via immunoSEQ multiplex PCR, lists solely in-frame clones and lacks some. Of around 72,000 clones in the sample, roughly 90% are singletons; the top ten hold roughly 30%. The TCR comes from a man aged 50 to 59 with acute or convalescent COVID-19. Sequenced: peripheral blood. The V call is TRBV18, the J call TRBJ2-7; 8 bases line up with TRBD1. The CDR3 DNA is TGTGCCAGCTCATCAGGGGGCCAGGGGGCTTTTGGGGACGAGCAGTACTTC. It specifies CASSSGGQGAFGDEQYF.